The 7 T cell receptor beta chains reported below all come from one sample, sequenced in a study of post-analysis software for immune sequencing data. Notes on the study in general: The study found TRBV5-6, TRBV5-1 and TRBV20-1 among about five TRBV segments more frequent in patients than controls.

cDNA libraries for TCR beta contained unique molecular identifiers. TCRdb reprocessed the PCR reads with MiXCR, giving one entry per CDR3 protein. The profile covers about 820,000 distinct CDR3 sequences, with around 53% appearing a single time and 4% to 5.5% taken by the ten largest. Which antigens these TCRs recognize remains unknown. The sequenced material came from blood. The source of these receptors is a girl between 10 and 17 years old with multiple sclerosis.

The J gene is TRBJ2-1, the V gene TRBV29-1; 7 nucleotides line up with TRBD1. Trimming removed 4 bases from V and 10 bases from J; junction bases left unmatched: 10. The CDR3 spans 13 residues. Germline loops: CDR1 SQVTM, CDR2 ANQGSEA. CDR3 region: CSVVNYRGQEQFF. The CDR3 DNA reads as TGCAGCGTTGTCAATTACAGGGGACAAGAGCAGTTCTTC.

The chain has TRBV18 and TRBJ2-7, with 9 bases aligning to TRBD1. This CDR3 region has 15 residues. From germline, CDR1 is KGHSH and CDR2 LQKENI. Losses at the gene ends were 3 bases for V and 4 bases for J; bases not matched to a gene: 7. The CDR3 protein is CASSPGTGRAYEQYF. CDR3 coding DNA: TGTGCCAGCTCACCCGGGACAGGGAGAGCTTACGAGCAGTACTTC.

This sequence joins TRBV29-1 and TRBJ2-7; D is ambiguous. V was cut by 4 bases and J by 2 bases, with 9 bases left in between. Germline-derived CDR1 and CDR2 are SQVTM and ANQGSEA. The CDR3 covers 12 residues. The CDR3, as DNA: TGCAGCGTTGTGGCAGACACCTACGAGCAGTACTTC. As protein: CSVVADTYEQYF.

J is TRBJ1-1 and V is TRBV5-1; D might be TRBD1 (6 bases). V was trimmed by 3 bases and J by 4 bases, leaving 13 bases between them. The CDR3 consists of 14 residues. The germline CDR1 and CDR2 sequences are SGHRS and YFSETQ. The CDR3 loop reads CASSYDTGSTEAFF. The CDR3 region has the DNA TGCGCCAGCAGCTACGATACAGGGAGCACTGAAGCTTTCTTT.

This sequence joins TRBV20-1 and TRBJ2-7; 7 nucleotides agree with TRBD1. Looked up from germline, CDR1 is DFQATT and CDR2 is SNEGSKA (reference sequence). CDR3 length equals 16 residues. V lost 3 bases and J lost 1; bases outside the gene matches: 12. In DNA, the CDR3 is TGCAGTGCTAGGGAACCGGGACAGCACTTATCCTACGAGCAGTACTTC. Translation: CSAREPGQHLSYEQYF.

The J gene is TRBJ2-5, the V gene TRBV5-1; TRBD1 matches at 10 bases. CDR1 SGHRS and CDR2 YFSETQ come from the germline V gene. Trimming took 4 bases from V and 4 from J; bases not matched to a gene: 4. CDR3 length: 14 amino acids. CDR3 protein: CASSPGQGIETQYF. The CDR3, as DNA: TGCGCCAGCAGCCCGGGACAGGGGATAGAGACCCAGTACTTC.

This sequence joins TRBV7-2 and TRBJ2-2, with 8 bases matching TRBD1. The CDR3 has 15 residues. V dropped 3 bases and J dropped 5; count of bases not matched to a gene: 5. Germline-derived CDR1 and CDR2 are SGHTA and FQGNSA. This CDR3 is CASSLDRVRTGELFF. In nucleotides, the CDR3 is TGTGCCAGCAGCTTGGACAGGGTCCGGACCGGGGAGCTGTTTTTT.